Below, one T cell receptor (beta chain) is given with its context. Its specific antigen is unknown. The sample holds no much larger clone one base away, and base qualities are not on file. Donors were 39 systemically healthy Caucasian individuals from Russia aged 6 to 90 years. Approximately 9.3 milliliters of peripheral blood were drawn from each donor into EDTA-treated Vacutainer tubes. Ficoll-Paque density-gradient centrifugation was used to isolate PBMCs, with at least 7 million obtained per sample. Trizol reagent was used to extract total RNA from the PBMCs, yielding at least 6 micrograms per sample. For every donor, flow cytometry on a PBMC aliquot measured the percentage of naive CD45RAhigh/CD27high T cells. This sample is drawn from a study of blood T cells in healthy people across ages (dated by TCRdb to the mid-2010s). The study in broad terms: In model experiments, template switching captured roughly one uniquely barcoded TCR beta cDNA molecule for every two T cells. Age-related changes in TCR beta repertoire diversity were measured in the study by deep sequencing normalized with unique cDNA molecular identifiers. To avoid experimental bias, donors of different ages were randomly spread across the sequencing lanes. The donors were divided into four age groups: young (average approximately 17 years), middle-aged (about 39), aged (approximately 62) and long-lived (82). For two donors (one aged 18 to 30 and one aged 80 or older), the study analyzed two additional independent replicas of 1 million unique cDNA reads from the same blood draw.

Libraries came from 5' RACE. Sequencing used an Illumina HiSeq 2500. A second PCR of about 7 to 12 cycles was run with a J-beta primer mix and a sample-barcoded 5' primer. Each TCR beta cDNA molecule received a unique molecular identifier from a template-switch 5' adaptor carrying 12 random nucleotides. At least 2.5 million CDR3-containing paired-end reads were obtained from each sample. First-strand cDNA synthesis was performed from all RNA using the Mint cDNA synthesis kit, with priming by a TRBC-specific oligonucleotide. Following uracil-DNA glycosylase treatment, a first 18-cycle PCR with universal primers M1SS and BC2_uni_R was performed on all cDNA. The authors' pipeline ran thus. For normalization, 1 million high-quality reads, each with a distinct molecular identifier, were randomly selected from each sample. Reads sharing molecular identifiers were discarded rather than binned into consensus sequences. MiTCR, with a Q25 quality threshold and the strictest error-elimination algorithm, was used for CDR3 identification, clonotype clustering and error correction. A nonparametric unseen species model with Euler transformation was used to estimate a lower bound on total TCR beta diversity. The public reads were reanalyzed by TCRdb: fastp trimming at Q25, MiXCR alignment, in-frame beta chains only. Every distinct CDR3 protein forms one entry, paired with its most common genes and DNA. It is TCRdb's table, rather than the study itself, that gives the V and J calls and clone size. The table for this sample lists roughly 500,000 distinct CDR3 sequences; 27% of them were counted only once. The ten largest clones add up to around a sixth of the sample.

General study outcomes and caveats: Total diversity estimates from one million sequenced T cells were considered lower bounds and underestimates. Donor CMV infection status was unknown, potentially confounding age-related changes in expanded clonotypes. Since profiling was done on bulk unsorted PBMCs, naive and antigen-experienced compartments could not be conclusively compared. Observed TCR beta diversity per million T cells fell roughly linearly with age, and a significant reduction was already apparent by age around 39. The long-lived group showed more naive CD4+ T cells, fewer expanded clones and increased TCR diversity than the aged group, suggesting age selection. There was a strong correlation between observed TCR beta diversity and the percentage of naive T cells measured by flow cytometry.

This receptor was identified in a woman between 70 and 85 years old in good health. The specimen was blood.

For the CDR3, the sequence is CSAPPTKGVRDTQYF. The nucleotides read TGCAGTGCTCCTCCCACGAAGGGCGTTCGGGATACGCAGTATTTT. This chain joins TRBV20-1 to TRBJ2-3; the D gene remains uncertain. The CDR3 covers 15 residues, taking in both the cysteine and the phenylalanine. Only the CDR3 region is kept as DNA, spanning 45 bases read in frame from base 1. V and J lose 5 bases and 6 bases, and a span of 21 bases separates them. As encoded in the germline V gene (reference sequence), CDR1 is DFQATT while CDR2 is SNEGSKA.